These 17 T cell receptor beta chains were all obtained from the same sample, sequenced in a study of blood T cell repertoires in COVID-19. The data were produced by immunoSEQ multiplex PCR, yet TCRdb's version contains in-frame clones alone and is incomplete. Among about 390,000 clones listed, more than 75% were seen once. The material sequenced was peripheral blood. The receptors derive from a woman aged 55-69 years with COVID-19, enrolled during active disease.

This clone has just one count. This rearrangement joins TRBV6-6 to TRBJ1-5; 7 positions agree with TRBD1. The CDR3 sequence is 16 residues long. J was trimmed by 4 bases and V by 8 bases; bases with no gene match: 14. Germline assignment: CDR1 MNHNY and CDR2 SVGAGI (reference sequence). This CDR3 reads CASHHPGQKANQPQHF. The CDR3 DNA sequence: TGTGCCAGCCACCATCCGGGACAGAAGGCGAATCAGCCCCAGCATTTT.

This chain uses TRBV7-8 with TRBJ1-3, with a possible D match to TRBD1 (6 bases). Germline CDR1 is SGHVS and CDR2 is FQNEAQ. The V and J ends lost 5 bases and 1 base respectively, with 15 bases between them. CDR3 size: 16 residues. The CDR3 nucleotides read TGTGCCAGCAGCCATAGGGGGGGATCTTCTGGAAACACCATATATTTT. This codes for CASSHRGGSSGNTIYF.

This clone was found a few times. This sequence joins TRBV5-6 and TRBJ2-7; the D gene is possibly TRBD1 (6 bases). V lost 1 base and J 4 bases, leaving 9 bases between the germline ends. Germline-derived CDR1 and CDR2 are SGHDT and YYEEEE. The CDR3 is 13 residues long. CDR3: CASSLTGIYEQYF. CDR3 coding DNA: TGTGCCAGCAGCTTGACAGGGATATACGAGCAGTACTTC.

This clone was detected once. This rearrangement joins TRBV4-1 to TRBJ2-7; perhaps TRBD1 as D (6 bases). The germline V and J ends were trimmed by 4 bases and 2 bases, with 15 bases remaining between them. The CDR3 contains 15 residues. CDR1 is MGHRA and CDR2 is YSYEKL in the germline V gene. The CDR3 DNA reads as TGCGCCAGCAGCCCCCCCGGGACACTCACCTACGAGCAGTACTTC. It codes for CASSPPGTLTYEQYF.

V is TRBV19 and J is TRBJ2-7; TRBD1 aligns across 8 bases. V shed 4 bases, J shed 4 bases, and the junction held 6 bases outside the gene matches. Germline V CDR1 and CDR2: LNHDA, SQIVND (reference sequence). CDR3 length: 14 amino acids. The DNA for the CDR3 is TGTGCCAGTAGTACGCAGGGGGCCAGGTACGAGCAGTACTTC. Its translation: CASSTQGARYEQYF.

The V gene is TRBV6-5, the J gene TRBJ2-7; 12 bases align to TRBD2. The CDR3 is 15 residues long. From germline, CDR1 is MNHEY and CDR2 SVGAGI. The ends lost 5 bases at V and 3 bases at J; junction bases unmatched: 5. CDR3 sequence reads: CASSSTSGGLYEQYF. Written as DNA, the CDR3 is TGTGCCAGCAGTAGTACTAGCGGGGGGCTCTACGAGCAGTACTTC.

V usage is TRBV6-1 and J usage is TRBJ2-6; no clear D gene. Trimming stripped 2 bases from V and 0 bases from J, with 11 bases between. Germline CDR1 and CDR2: MNHNS and SASEGT. CDR3 length equals 17 residues. As DNA, the CDR3 is TGTGCCAGCAGTGAAACACCCATCTCCTCTGGGGCCAACGTCCTGACTTTC. This codes for CASSETPISSGANVLTF.

This sequence joins TRBV28 and TRBJ1-2; 7 bases agree with TRBD1. The CDR3 is 12 residues long. CDR1 MDHEN and CDR2 SYDVKM come from the germline V gene. V shed 10 bases, J shed 4 bases, and the junction held 6 bases outside the gene matches. Written as DNA, the CDR3 is TGTGCCACCGGGACAGCGAGCTATGGCTACACCTTC. Amino acid sequence: CATGTASYGYTF.

CDR3 sequence: CASSSPSYVGGRQPQHF. CDR3 nucleotide sequence: TGTGCCAGCAGCTCTCCAAGCTACGTGGGGGGTCGACAGCCCCAGCATTTT. The chain has TRBV7-2 and TRBJ1-5; D perhaps matches TRBD1 (5 bases). Trimming stripped 4 bases from V and 7 bases from J, with 23 bases between. Germline loops: CDR1 SGHTA, CDR2 FQGNSA. The CDR3 extends over 17 amino acids.

This chain uses TRBV6-2 or TRBV6-3 with TRBJ1-5; maybe TRBD1 (5 bases). Germline assignment: CDR1 MNHEY and CDR2 SVGEGT. The CDR3 spans 14 residues. V lost 3 bases and J 4 bases, leaving 10 bases between the germline ends. The CDR3 region has the DNA TGTGCCAGCAGTTATACAGGTATTAATCAGCCCCAGCATTTT. It is translated as CASSYTGINQPQHF.

In DNA form, the CDR3 reads TGTGCCAGCAGTGGGGGGACAGAAAATTCACCCCTCCACTTT. This gives the protein CASSGGTENSPLHF. V and J are TRBV6-4 and TRBJ1-6; TRBD1 agrees at 7 bases. The CDR3 totals 14 residues. J lost 7 bases, V lost 4 bases, and 4 bases had no gene match. Germline V gene sequence: CDR1 MRHNA, CDR2 SNTAGT.

The chain uses TRBV10-3 and TRBJ2-3; a possible D gene is TRBD2 (7 bases). In germline, CDR1 is ENHRY, CDR2 SYGVKD. This CDR3 has 15 amino acids. V was pared by 8 bases and J by 2 bases, with 17 bases between. CDR3 residues: CAIGDGRGLTDTQYF. The CDR3 coding sequence is TGTGCCATCGGGGATGGGCGGGGGCTCACAGATACGCAGTATTTT.

CDR3 bases: TGTGCCAGTAGCCTACAGGGAGTCCCCTACGAGCAGTACTTC. Translated, it gives CASSLQGVPYEQYF. This rearrangement joins TRBV19 to TRBJ2-7; tentative D call: TRBD1 (6 bases). This CDR3 is built from 14 residues. Germline V gives CDR1 LNHDA, CDR2 SQIVND (reference sequence). V lost 6 bases, J lost 2 bases, and 14 bases lay in between.

The chain links TRBV5-1 to TRBJ1-4; D is unclear. This CDR3 has 15 amino acids. Per the germline V gene, CDR1 is SGHRS and CDR2 is YFSETQ. V was clipped by 0 bases and J by 3 bases, with 9 bases between them. The chain's CDR3 is CASSLDGLSNEKLFF. CDR3 coding DNA: TGCGCCAGCAGCTTGGATGGGCTCTCTAATGAAAAACTGTTTTTT.

The chain combines TRBV2 with TRBJ2-5; possible D gene TRBD2, 5 bases. The CDR3 has 13 amino acids. Germline CDR1 reads SNHLY; CDR2 reads FYNNEI. Trimming left V 6 bases short and J 7 bases short, with 15 bases between. The CDR3 loop reads CASSRGRAGTQYF. CDR3 DNA sequence: TGTGCCAGCAGCCGGGGTCGGGCCGGGACCCAGTACTTC.

This clone was detected once. The chain has TRBV9 and TRBJ2-3, with TRBD2 identical over 7 bases. The CDR3 is 17 amino acids. Trimming removed 0 bases from V and 4 bases from J; junction bases left unmatched: 11. CDR1 is SGDLS, CDR2 YYNGEE, per germline. DNA for the CDR3: TGTGCCAGCAGCGTAGAAGGGTTAGCGGGCACGTCAGATACGCAGTATTTT. Translating it yields CASSVEGLAGTSDTQYF.

The genes are TRBV6-5 and TRBJ2-2, with D unresolved. Looked up from germline, CDR1 is MNHEY and CDR2 is SVGAGI. Trimming removed 8 bases at V and 2 bases at J, with 15 bases between. The CDR3 runs to 15 residues. CDR3 coding DNA: TGTGCCAGCCTTCTGTCCTCGCTAAACACCGGGGAGCTGTTTTTT. Its translation: CASLLSSLNTGELFF.